This T cell receptor beta chain was identified in a study of T cells in Graves' hyperthyroidism and ophthalmopathy. Amplified TCR beta CDR3 regions derived from RNA transcripts. During a first-round RT-PCR of the TCR CDR3, the HTBI primer set was used. TCRdb fed the multiplex PCR reads into MiXCR, producing one record per CDR3 protein. The repertoire consists of hundreds of thousands of distinct CDR3 sequences, with about a third occurring once and the leading ten covering approximately 31%. In patients aged 18 to 65, hyperthyroidism was newly diagnosed, with duration under 2 months. The PBMCs studied were ones that came from 10 ml fresh peripheral blood. Overall study results and limits: It was a median roughly six months before onset that the model predicted ophthalmopathy. Within blood appeared most thyroid clonotypes that had expanded above 0.001.

The CDR3 sequence is 15 residues long. The ends lost 2 bases at V and 3 bases at J; junction bases unmatched: 6. Germline-derived CDR1 and CDR2 are SQVTM and ANQGSEA. This clonotype appeared a few times. Antigen unknown. Sequenced material: blood. The chain is built from TRBV29-1 and TRBJ2-7, with 11 bases lining up with TRBD2. The origin of this receptor is a woman between 40 and 55 years old with Graves' hyperthyroidism. CDR3 protein: CSVEMTSGDVYEQYF. The CDR3 DNA follows: TGCAGCGTTGAAATGACTAGCGGGGATGTCTACGAGCAGTACTTC.